This TCR beta chain was retrieved from a study of T cells in Graves' hyperthyroidism and ophthalmopathy (dated by TCRdb to about 2019). About the study as a whole: Peripheral blood samples were taken at initial diagnosis, before any treatment was given. According to the paper, TCR Vbeta CDR3 sequencing was carried out on about 140 peripheral blood samples, which came from 40 to 45 ophthalmopathy, 80 or so hyperthyroidism and about 17 progressor patients. An independent validation cohort of under 20 hyperthyroidism patients and 17 patients who later progressed to ophthalmopathy tested prospective prediction of ophthalmopathy. Thyroid tissue and blood T-cell repertoires from six Graves' hyperthyroidism patients were also compared in the study. After blood sampling, hyperthyroidism patients were treated with methimazole at a starting dose of 30 mg daily, and ophthalmopathy patients were treated with high-dose intravenous methylprednisolone. To identify distinguishing TCR V-J signatures, a discovery cohort of 95 to 100 patients was used, comprising 43 with Graves' ophthalmopathy and 57 with stable Graves' hyperthyroidism. The 100 or so discovery patients were randomly split 7:3 into training and test sets. Broader findings and caveats from the paper: No statistical method was used to fix the sample size in advance, and group allocation was not hidden from the investigators. A model built on a 13 V-J signature distinguished ophthalmopathy from stable hyperthyroidism, reaching around 87% sensitivity and about 81% specificity in cross-validation and 80%/75% in testing. In validation, the model predicted progression to ophthalmopathy a median of about 6 months before onset, with about 71% sensitivity and 72.22% specificity. Most expanded thyroid clonotypes (frequency above 0.001) were also found in blood, which suggests that blood repertoires may mirror thyroid immune responses.

This clonotype was found many times. Its antigen is currently not known. The input lacks base qualities; no much larger clone sits a single base away. The CDR3 contains 13 residues, cysteine and phenylalanine counted. Only CDR3 DNA remains: 39 bases, in frame from the first base. Trimming at the junction amounts to 10 bases on V and 11 bases on J, and the germline ends lie 18 bases apart. From the germline V gene, CDR1 is ENHRY and CDR2 is SYGVKD. Stable Graves' hyperthyroidism was defined as no progression to ophthalmopathy during 18 months of follow-up. Hyperthyroidism patients were aged 18 to 65 years and newly diagnosed, with disease duration of less than 2 months. Exclusion was applied to patients with uncontrolled infections, other autoimmune diseases, pregnancy or lactation. Diagnoses relied on clinical symptoms, serum thyroxine and TRAb, thyroid ultrasound and orbital computed tomography. Ficoll-Paque density gradient centrifugation was used to isolate PBMCs from about 9 ml of fresh peripheral blood. Total RNA was extracted with Trizol reagent, and quality was checked on an Agilent 2100 Bioanalyzer.

The TCR beta CDR3 regions were amplified from the RNA transcripts. The TCR CDR3 was subjected to a first round of RT-PCR using the HTBI primer set and the Qiagen OneStep RT-PCR kit. Libraries were constructed in a second round of multiplex PCR, after which size selection and purification were carried out. Libraries were sequenced paired-end with 100 bp reads on an Illumina HiSeq2000. Per the original workflow: SOAPnuke was used to process the raw data, removing reads that contained adapters or uncalled bases, had a mean Phred below 15, or lacked an exact match to the constant primer or identifier. High-quality paired reads were merged using COPE v1.2.5, and each unique nucleotide sequence was defined as a clonotype. MiTCR v1.1 was used to align clonotypes to the IMGT TRBV, TRBD and TRBJ reference segments. The analysis included only V-J combinations with a frequency above 0.0001, which together covered around 99% of the repertoires. The TCS score was defined as the ratio of F50 (clonal expansion) to E x V (chaos), calculated using BLOSUM62-based TCRdist between CDR3 peptides within each V-J. Welch's t-statistics and random forest reduced 500 to 550 V-J features to 13, which were used in a naive Bayes classifier (R e1071). The Morisita-Horn index was used to measure how similar the thyroid and blood repertoires were. TCRdb reworked the public reads: Q25 trimming with fastp, MiXCR clone assembly, productive beta chains retained. Merged by CDR3 protein, the rows form single entries marked with the most common genes and DNA. The V and J calls come from TCRdb's annotation, not from the publication. The sample yields hundreds of thousands of distinct CDR3 sequences; 38% were counted once. The top ten clonotypes cover about 9% of the sample.

Sequencing used blood. This receptor was taken from a young man with Graves' hyperthyroidism. The chain joins TRBV10-3 to TRBJ1-6, with an unclear D gene assignment. The DNA reads TGTGCCACCACCACGAATACCGGGACACCCCTCCACTTT. This translates into CATTTNTGTPLHF.